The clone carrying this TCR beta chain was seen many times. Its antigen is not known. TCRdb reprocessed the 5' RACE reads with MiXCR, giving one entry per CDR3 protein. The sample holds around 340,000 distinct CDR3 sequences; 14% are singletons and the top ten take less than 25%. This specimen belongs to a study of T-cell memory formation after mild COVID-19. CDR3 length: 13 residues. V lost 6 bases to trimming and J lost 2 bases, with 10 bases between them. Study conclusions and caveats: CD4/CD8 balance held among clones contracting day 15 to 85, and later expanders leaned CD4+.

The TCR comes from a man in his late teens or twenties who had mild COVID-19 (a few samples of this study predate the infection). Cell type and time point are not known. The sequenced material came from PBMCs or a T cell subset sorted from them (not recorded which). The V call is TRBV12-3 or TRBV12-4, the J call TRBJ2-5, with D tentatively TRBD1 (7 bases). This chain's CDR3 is CASSQGGQETQYF. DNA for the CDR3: TGTGCCAGCAGCCAGGGGGGTCAAGAGACCCAGTACTTC.